The entry below describes one TCR beta chain. Its target is unknown. The sample belongs to a study of cytomegalovirus exposure and HLA in healthy donors. Study conclusions and caveats: In an earlier analysis, most TCR beta V segments were productive about 87% or about 30% of the time. A later analysis linked a missense variant in DCLRE1C to the trimming of TCR beta V and J genes. Some highly shared sequence variants likely arose as a pipeline artifact.

The germline V and J ends were trimmed by 1 base and 0 bases, with 8 bases remaining between them. CDR1 is SEHNR, CDR2 FQNEAQ, per germline (reference sequence). The CDR3 is made up of 15 amino acids. In the PCR, 60 Vbeta and 13 Jbeta primers were used. Libraries were prepared by immunoSEQ multiplex PCR; TCRdb keeps only in-frame clonotypes and omits some of them. The data contain over 150,000 clones, around 72% of them seen just once; the ten biggest clones take up around 1.5%. The chain is built from TRBV7-9 and TRBJ2-3; D not resolved. Sequenced input: PBMCs. This clonotype was obtained from a man between 18 and 35 years old in good health and CMV-seronegative. CDR3 DNA: TGTGCCAGCAGCTTAGGAGAGACTAGCACAGATACGCAGTATTTT. It specifies CASSLGETSTDTQYF.